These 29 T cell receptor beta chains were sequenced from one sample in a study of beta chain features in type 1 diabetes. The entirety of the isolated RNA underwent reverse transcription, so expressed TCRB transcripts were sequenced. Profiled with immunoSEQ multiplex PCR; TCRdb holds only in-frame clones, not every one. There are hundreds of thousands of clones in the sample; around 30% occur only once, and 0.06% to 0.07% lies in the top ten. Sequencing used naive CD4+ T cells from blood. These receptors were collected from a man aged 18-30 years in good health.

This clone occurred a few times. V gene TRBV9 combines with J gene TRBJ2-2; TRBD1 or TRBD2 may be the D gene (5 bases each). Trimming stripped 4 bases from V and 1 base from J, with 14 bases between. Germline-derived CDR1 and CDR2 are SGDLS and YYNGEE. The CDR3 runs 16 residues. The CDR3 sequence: CASSPRGAGNTGELFF. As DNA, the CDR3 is TGTGCCAGCAGCCCCCGAGGGGCGGGGAACACCGGGGAGCTGTTTTTT.

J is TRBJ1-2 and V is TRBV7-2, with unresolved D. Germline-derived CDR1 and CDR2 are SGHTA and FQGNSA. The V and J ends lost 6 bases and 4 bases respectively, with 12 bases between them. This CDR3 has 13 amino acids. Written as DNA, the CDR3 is TGTGCCAGCAGTTCGACGGCTTTCTATGGCTACACCTTC. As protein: CASSSTAFYGYTF. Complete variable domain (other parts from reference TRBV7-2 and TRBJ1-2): GAGVSQSPSNKVTEKGKDVELRCDPISGHTALYWYRQSLGQGLEFLIYFQGNSAPDKSGLPSDRFSAERTGGSVSTLTIQRTQQEDSAVYLCASSSTAFYGYTFGSGTRLTVV.

CDR3 loop: CASSQDQQETQYF. The CDR3 bases are TGTGCCAGCAGCCAAGATCAGCAAGAGACCCAGTACTTC. V usage is TRBV14 and J usage is TRBJ2-5; D unclear. Germline lookup yields CDR1 SGHDN and CDR2 FVKESK. Trimming removed 0 bases from V and 2 bases from J, with 4 bases in between. This CDR3 has 13 residues.

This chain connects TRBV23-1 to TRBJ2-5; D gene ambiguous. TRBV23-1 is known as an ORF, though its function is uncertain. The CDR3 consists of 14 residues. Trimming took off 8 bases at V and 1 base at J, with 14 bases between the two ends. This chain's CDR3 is CASPSSLCQETQYF. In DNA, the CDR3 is TGCGCCAGCCCATCCTCACTCTGCCAAGAGACCCAGTACTTC.

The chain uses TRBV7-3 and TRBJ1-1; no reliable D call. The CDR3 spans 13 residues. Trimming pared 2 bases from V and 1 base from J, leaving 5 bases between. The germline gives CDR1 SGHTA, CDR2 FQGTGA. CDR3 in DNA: TGTGCCAGCAGCTTAGCCAAGAACACTGAAGCTTTCTTT. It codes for CASSLAKNTEAFF.

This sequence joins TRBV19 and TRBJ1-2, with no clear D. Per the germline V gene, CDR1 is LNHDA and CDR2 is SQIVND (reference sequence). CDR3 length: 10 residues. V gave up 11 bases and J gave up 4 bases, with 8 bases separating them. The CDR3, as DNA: TGTGCCTCAGGCCCCTATGGCTACACCTTC. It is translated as CASGPYGYTF.

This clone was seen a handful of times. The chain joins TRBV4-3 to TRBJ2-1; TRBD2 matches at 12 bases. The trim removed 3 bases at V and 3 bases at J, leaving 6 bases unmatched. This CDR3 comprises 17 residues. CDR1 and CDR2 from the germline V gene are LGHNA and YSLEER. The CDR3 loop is CASSQRTSGTYYNEQFF. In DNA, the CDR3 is TGCGCCAGCAGCCAGAGGACTAGCGGGACCTACTACAATGAGCAGTTCTTC.

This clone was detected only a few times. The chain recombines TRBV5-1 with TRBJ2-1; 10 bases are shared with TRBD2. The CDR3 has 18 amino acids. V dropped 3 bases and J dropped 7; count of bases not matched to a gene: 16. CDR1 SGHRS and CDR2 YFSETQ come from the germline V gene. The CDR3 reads CASSSRLAGASIVNEQFF. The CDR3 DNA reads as TGCGCCAGCAGCTCCAGGCTAGCGGGAGCCTCCATAGTGAATGAGCAGTTCTTC.

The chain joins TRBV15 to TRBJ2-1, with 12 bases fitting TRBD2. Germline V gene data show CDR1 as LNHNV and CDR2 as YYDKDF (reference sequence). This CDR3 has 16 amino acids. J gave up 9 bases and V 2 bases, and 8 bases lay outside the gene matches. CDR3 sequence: CATSRPLAGGRIEQFF. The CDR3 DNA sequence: TGTGCCACCAGCAGACCACTAGCGGGAGGACGAATTGAGCAGTTCTTC. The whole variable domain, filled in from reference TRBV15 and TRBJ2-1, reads DAMVIQNPRYQVTQFGKPVTLSCSQTLNHNVMYWYQQKSSQAPKLLFHYYDKDFNNEADTPDNFQSRRPNTSFCFLDIRSPGLGDTAMYLCATSRPLAGGRIEQFFGPGTRLTVL.

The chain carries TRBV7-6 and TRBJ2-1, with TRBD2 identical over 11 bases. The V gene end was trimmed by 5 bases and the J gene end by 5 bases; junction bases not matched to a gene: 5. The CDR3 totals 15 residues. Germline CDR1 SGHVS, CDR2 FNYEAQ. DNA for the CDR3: TGTGCCAGCAGCCGGGGACTAGCGGTCCACAATGAGCAGTTCTTC. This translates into CASSRGLAVHNEQFF.

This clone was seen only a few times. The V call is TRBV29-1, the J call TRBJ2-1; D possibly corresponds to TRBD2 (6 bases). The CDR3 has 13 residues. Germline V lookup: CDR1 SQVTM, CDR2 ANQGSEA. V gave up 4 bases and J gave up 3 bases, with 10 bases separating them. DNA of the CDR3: TGCAGCGTTGCCGAGACTAGCTACAATGAGCAGTTCTTC. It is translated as CSVAETSYNEQFF.

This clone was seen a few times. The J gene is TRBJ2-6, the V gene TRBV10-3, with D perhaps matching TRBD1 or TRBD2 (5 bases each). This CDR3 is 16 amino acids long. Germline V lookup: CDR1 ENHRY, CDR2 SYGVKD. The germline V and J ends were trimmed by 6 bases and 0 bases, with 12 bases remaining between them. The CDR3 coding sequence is TGTGCCATCAGCGAGGGGATGGGCTCTGGGGCCAACGTCCTGACTTTC. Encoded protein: CAISEGMGSGANVLTF.

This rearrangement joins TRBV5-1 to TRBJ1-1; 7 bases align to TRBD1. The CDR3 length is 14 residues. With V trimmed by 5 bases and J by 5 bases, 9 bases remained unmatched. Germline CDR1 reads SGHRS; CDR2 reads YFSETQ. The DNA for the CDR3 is TGCGCCAGCAGTCGAATAGGGGGCAGGACTGAAGCTTTCTTT. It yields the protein CASSRIGGRTEAFF.

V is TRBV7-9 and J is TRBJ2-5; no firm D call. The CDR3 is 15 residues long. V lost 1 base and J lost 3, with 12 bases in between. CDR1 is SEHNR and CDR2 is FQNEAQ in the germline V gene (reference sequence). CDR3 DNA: TGTGCCAGCAGCTTAGTCTCGCCAGGCAAAGAGACCCAGTACTTC. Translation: CASSLVSPGKETQYF.

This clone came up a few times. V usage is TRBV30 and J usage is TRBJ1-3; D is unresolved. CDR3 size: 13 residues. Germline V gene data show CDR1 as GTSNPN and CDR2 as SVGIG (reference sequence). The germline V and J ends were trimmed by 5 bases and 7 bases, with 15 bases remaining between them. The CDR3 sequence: CAWLRSTLNTIYF. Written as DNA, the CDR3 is TGTGCCTGGCTACGGAGCACCTTGAACACCATATATTTT.

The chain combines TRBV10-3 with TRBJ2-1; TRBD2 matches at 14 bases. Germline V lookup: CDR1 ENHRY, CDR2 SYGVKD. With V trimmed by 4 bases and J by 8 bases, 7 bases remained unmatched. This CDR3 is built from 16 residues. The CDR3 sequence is CAISAGTSGSNDEQFF. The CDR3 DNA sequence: TGTGCCATCAGTGCCGGGACTAGCGGGAGTAATGATGAGCAGTTCTTC.

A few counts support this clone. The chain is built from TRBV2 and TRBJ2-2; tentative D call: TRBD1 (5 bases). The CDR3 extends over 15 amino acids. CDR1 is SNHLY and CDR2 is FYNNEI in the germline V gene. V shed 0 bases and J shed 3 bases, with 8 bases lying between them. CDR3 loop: CASSEAGADTGELFF. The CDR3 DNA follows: TGTGCCAGCAGTGAAGCTGGGGCGGACACCGGGGAGCTGTTTTTT.

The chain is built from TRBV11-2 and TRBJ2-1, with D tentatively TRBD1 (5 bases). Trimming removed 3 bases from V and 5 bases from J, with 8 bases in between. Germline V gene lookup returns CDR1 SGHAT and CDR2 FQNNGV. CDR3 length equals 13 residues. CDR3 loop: CASSFDRNNEQFF. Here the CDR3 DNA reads TGTGCCAGCAGCTTCGACAGAAACAATGAGCAGTTCTTC.

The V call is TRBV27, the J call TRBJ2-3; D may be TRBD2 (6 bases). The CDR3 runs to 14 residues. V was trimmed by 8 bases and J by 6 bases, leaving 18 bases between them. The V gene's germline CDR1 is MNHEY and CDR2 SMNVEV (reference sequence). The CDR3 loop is CASQTRAGLDTQYF. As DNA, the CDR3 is TGTGCCAGCCAAACTAGAGCGGGCCTCGATACGCAGTATTTT.

CDR3 protein: CASSLVRQETQYF. DNA for the CDR3: TGTGCCAGCAGCTTAGTAAGACAAGAGACCCAGTACTTC. The chain links TRBV7-9 to TRBJ2-5, with unresolved D. Germline V gene data show CDR1 as SEHNR and CDR2 as FQNEAQ (reference sequence). CDR3 length equals 13 residues. V gave up 1 base and J gave up 2 bases, with 5 bases separating them.

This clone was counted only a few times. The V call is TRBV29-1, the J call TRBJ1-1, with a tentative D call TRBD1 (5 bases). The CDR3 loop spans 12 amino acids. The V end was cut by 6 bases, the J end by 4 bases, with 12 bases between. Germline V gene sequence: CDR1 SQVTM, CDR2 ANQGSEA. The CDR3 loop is CSVGASGTEAFF. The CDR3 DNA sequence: TGCAGCGTCGGGGCTAGTGGCACTGAAGCTTTCTTT.

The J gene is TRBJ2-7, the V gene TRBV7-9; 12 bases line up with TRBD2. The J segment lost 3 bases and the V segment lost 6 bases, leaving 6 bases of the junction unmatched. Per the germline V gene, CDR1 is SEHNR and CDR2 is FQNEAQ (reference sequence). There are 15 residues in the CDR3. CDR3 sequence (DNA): TGTGCCAGCAGACTAACTAGCGGGAGGATCTACGAGCAGTACTTC. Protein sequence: CASRLTSGRIYEQYF.

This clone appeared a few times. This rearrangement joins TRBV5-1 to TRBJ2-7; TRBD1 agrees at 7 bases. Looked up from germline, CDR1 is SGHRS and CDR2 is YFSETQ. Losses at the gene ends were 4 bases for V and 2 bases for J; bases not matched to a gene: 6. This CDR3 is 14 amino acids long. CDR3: CASSPGTEAYEQYF. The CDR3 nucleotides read TGCGCCAGCAGCCCCGGGACAGAAGCCTACGAGCAGTACTTC.

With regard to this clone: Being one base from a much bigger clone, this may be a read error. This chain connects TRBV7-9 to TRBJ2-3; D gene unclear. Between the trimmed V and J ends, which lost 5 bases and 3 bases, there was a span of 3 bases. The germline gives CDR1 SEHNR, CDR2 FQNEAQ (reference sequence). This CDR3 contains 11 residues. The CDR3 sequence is CASSQTDTQYF. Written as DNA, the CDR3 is TGTGCCAGCAGCCAGACAGATACGCAGTATTTT.

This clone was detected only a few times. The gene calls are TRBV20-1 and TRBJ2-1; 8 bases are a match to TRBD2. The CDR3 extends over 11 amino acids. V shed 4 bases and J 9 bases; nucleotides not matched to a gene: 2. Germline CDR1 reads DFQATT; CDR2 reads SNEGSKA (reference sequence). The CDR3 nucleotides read TGCAGTGCTACGCGGGGGGTTGAGCAGTTCTTC. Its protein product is CSATRGVEQFF.

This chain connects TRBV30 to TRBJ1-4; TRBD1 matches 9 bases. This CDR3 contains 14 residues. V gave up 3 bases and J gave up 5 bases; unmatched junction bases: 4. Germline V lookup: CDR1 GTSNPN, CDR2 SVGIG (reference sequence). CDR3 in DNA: TGTGCCTGGAGCGAGACAGGGGGGAATGAAAAACTGTTTTTT. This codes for CAWSETGGNEKLFF.

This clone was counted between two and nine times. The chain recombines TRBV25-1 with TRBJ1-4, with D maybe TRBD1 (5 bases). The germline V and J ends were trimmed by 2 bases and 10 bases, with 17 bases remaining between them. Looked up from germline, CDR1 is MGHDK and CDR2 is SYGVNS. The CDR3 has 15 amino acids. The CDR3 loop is CASSEGLALGGKLFF. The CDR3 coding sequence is TGTGCCAGCAGTGAAGGGCTGGCTCTGGGGGGAAAACTGTTTTTT.

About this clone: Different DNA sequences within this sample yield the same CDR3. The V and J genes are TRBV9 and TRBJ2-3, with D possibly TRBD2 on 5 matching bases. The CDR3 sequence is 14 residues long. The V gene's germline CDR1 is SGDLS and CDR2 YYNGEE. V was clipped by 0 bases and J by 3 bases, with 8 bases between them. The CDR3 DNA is TGTGCCAGCAGCGTAGATCCGGGAACAGATACGCAGTATTTT. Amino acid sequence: CASSVDPGTDTQYF. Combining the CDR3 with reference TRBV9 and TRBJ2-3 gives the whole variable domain DSGVTQTPKHLITATGQRVTLRCSPRSGDLSVYWYQQSLDQGLQFLIQYYNGEERAKGNILERFSAQQFPDLHSELNLSSLELGDSALYFCASSVDPGTDTQYFGPGTRLTVL.

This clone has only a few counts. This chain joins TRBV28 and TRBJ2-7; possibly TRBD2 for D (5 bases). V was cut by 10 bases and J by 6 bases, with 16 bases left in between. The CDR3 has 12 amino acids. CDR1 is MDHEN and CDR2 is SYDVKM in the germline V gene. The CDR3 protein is CAIFGESGEQYF. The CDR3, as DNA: TGTGCCATCTTCGGGGAGTCGGGCGAGCAGTACTTC.